The clone carrying this TCR beta chain occurred many times. Other DNA sequences of this sample code for an identical CDR3. The data belong to a study of shared clonotypes between healthy human individuals. Sequencing was performed with immunoSEQ multiplex PCR; in TCRdb, only in-frame clones are kept and a portion is missing. The table lists some 900,000 clones, around 80% of them singletons. This CDR3 is 13 amino acids long. With 7 bases removed from V and 7 bases from J, the gap between germline ends came to 11 bases. Germline-derived CDR1 and CDR2 are SNHLY and FYNNEI. The specimen sequenced was memory CD4+ T cells sorted from blood. Subset described: CD45RA-negative fraction. The genes are TRBV2 and TRBJ1-6; D might be TRBD1 (6 bases). The sequence was collected from a young man in good health. CDR3 DNA: TGTGCCAGCAAAGACAGGACCAATTCACCCCTCCACTTT. This encodes CASKDRTNSPLHF.